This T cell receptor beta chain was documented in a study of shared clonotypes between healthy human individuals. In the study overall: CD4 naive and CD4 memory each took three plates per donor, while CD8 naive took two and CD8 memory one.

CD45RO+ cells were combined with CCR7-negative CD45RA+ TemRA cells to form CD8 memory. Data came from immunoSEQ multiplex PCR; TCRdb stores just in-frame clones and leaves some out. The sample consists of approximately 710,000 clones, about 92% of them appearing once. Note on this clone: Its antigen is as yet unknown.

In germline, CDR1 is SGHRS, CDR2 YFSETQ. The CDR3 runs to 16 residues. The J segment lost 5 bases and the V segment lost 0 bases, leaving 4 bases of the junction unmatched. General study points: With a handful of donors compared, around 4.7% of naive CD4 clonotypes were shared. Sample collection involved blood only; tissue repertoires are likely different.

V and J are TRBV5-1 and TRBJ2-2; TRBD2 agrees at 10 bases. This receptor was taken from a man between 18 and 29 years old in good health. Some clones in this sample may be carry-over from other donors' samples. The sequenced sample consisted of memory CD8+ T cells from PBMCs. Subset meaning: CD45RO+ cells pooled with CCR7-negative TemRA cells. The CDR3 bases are TGCGCCAGCAGCTTGGTGGCTAGCGGGAGTACCGGGGAGCTGTTTTTT. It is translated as CASSLVASGSTGELFF.